The 3 T cell receptor beta chains in this list originate from one sample, sequenced in a study of CD8+ T cells in alopecia areata. Extracted from the samples, RNA was reverse transcribed into cDNA to serve as the sequencing template. Using immunoSEQ multiplex PCR, the repertoire was profiled, and TCRdb retains in-frame clones only, with some absent. This table has about 200,000 clones, about 60% appearing once. Specimen: CD4+ T cells sorted from blood, collected at week 0. The receptor set was obtained from a human donor with alopecia areata.

As DNA, the CDR3 is TGTGCCAGCAGACAGGACGGGGTCACAGATACGCAGTATTTT. The encoded protein is CASRQDGVTDTQYF. The chain carries TRBV6-5 and TRBJ2-3; D is perhaps TRBD1 or TRBD2 (5 bases each). The germline gives CDR1 MNHEY, CDR2 SVGAGI. V was pared by 6 bases and J by 2 bases, with 12 bases between. This CDR3 contains 14 residues.

There are a few counts of this clone. The V call is TRBV9, the J call TRBJ2-1, with 7 bases aligning to TRBD2. V was pared by 3 bases and J by 1 base, with 4 bases of the junction left unmatched. CDR3 length: 15 residues. CDR1 SGDLS and CDR2 YYNGEE come from the germline V gene. CDR3 coding DNA: TGTGCCAGCAGCGGTTCTAGCGGATCCTACAATGAGCAGTTCTTC. Encoded protein: CASSGSSGSYNEQFF.

The V and J genes are TRBV5-1 and TRBJ2-7; D is possibly TRBD1 (5 bases). From germline, CDR1 is SGHRS and CDR2 YFSETQ. Trimming pared 5 bases from V and 0 bases from J, leaving 18 bases between. This CDR3 has 16 residues. The CDR3, as DNA: TGCGCCAGCAGTGGCAGGGAATCCCCGTCCTCCTACGAGCAGTACTTC. This codes for CASSGRESPSSYEQYF.